The 25 T cell receptor beta chains presented below share a single source sample, sequenced in a study of Graves' ophthalmopathy and Graves' hyperthyroidism. Researchers took RNA transcripts and amplified TCR beta CDR3 regions from them. Second-round multiplex PCR came after first-round RT-PCR with HTBI primers. TCRdb re-called the multiplex PCR reads with MiXCR, one entry per CDR3 protein. The sample has some 750,000 distinct CDR3 sequences, roughly two fifths seen once. The specimen sequenced was peripheral blood. Source of these receptors: an adult man with Graves' ophthalmopathy.

The V call is TRBV7-9, the J call TRBJ2-2; possibly TRBD2 for D (5 bases). This CDR3 comprises 14 residues. Trimming cost V 3 bases and J 7 bases, with 12 bases left between them. The germline gives CDR1 SEHNR, CDR2 FQNEAQ (reference sequence). DNA for the CDR3: TGTGCCAGCAGCTTTGGGAGAACAAGCGGGGAGCTGTTTTTT. Translating gives CASSFGRTSGELFF.

The rearrangement joins TRBV25-1 to TRBJ2-7; unclear D gene. Trimming took off 5 bases at V and 3 bases at J, with 20 bases between the two ends. The CDR3 covers 16 residues. Germline values: CDR1 MGHDK, CDR2 SYGVNS. The DNA for the CDR3 is TGTGCCAGCAGTTTATCATTTGGTTACGCATTCTACGAGCAGTACTTC. It yields the protein CASSLSFGYAFYEQYF.

This clonotype was seen a few times. The V gene is TRBV4-1, the J gene TRBJ2-7; 10 positions match TRBD2. Losses at the gene ends were 4 bases for V and 3 bases for J; bases not matched to a gene: 15. The CDR3 consists of 18 residues. The germline V gene encodes CDR1 MGHRA and CDR2 YSYEKL. CDR3 sequence reads: CASSPDVALAGEIYEQYF. CDR3 nucleotide sequence: TGCGCCAGCAGCCCAGATGTAGCCCTAGCGGGGGAAATCTACGAGCAGTACTTC.

This clonotype was counted ten times or more. The chain is built from TRBV11-2 and TRBJ2-7; no firm D call. The germline V gene encodes CDR1 SGHAT and CDR2 FQNNGV. The V end lost 7 bases, the J end lost 3 bases, and 10 bases lay between the germline ends. The CDR3 length is 12 residues. Here the CDR3 DNA reads TGTGCCAGCACCGACGGATACTACGAGCAGTACTTC. Protein sequence: CASTDGYYEQYF.

This clonotype was counted at least ten times. V is TRBV10-2 and J is TRBJ2-7, with 7 bases aligning to TRBD1. V was pared by 7 bases and J by 5 bases, with 14 bases of the junction left unmatched. CDR1 and CDR2 from the germline V gene are WSHSY and SAAADI. The CDR3 has 15 residues. The CDR3 region is CASTMGDRVTDEQYF. CDR3 nucleotide sequence: TGCGCCAGCACCATGGGAGACAGGGTTACCGACGAGCAGTACTTC.

The chain carries TRBV15 and TRBJ1-2; D may be TRBD1 (5 bases). The V gene's germline CDR1 is LNHNV and CDR2 YYDKDF (reference sequence). V lost 10 bases and J 8 bases, leaving 14 bases between the germline ends. The CDR3 contains 11 residues. This CDR3 reads CASRRGGGYTF. The CDR3 DNA reads TGTGCCAGCAGACGGGGGGGGGGCTACACCTTC. Combining the CDR3 with reference TRBV15 and TRBJ1-2 gives the whole variable domain DAMVIQNPRYQVTQFGKPVTLSCSQTLNHNVMYWYQQKSSQAPKLLFHYYDKDFNNEADTPDNFQSRRPNTSFCFLDIRSPGLGDTAMYLCASRRGGGYTFGSGTRLTVV.

This clonotype came up many times. V usage is TRBV10-2 and J usage is TRBJ2-5; TRBD2 aligns across 12 bases. V lost 7 bases to trimming and J lost 5 bases; unmatched junction nucleotides: 14. Germline V lookup: CDR1 WSHSY, CDR2 SAAADI. CDR3 length: 17 residues. The CDR3 DNA is TGCGCCAGCACCTCGGCTAGCGGGAGGGCGCTTGGGGAGACCCAGTACTTC. As protein: CASTSASGRALGETQYF.

The chain joins TRBV29-1 to TRBJ1-4, with D possibly TRBD1 on 6 matching bases. Germline V gene lookup returns CDR1 SQVTM and CDR2 ANQGSEA. This CDR3 comprises 13 residues. Trimming stripped 3 bases from V and 8 bases from J, with 13 bases between. The CDR3 region has the DNA TGCAGCGTTGAGTTGGCAGGGGACGAAAAACTGTTTTTT. This gives the protein CSVELAGDEKLFF.

This chain uses TRBV7-2 with TRBJ1-5, with TRBD1 matching over 9 bases. Germline CDR1 SGHTA, CDR2 FQGNSA. The CDR3 runs to 15 residues. Trimming at V came to 5 bases and at J to 7 bases, leaving 9 bases not matched to a gene. The CDR3 DNA is TGTGCCAGCAGCCCGGGACAGGGAGGGGGCCAGCCCCAGCATTTT. Protein: CASSPGQGGGQPQHF.

This clonotype turned up a few times. This rearrangement joins TRBV20-1 to TRBJ1-5; D is uncertain. V lost 5 bases, J lost 0 bases, and 14 bases lay in between. This CDR3 region has 15 residues. Germline V gene data show CDR1 as DFQATT and CDR2 as SNEGSKA (reference sequence). CDR3 residues: CSAERSLYSNQPQHF. The CDR3 DNA is TGCAGTGCTGAGCGATCATTGTATAGCAATCAGCCCCAGCATTTT.

The count of this clonotype is one. Because the CDR3 is missing its conserved closing phenylalanine or tryptophan, this is likely a read error. This chain connects TRBV2 to TRBJ2-5; the D gene could be TRBD1 or TRBD2 (6 bases each). The V and J ends lost 9 bases and 5 bases respectively, with 19 bases between them. This CDR3 is 14 amino acids long. The germline gives CDR1 SNHLY, CDR2 FYNNEI. The DNA of the CDR3 is TGTGCCAGTAGTATTCGGACAGCGGGCGAGACCCAGTACCTC. Translation: CASSIRTAGETQYL.

The chain uses TRBV2 and TRBJ2-7; 7 nucleotides agree with TRBD1. CDR3 length equals 15 residues. V was pared by 8 bases and J by 0 bases, with 10 bases of the junction left unmatched. Germline CDR1 reads SNHLY; CDR2 reads FYNNEI. The DNA of the CDR3 is TGTGCCAGCTCGCATACAGGGGCGAGCTCCTACGAGCAGTACTTC. This sequence encodes CASSHTGASSYEQYF.

Note on this clonotype: This may stem from a read error, because a much larger clone lies one nucleotide away. The rearrangement links TRBV6-1 to TRBJ2-5; perhaps D is TRBD1 or TRBD2 (5 bases each). There are 14 residues in the CDR3. The germline gives CDR1 MNHNS, CDR2 SASEGT. In nucleotides, the CDR3 is TGTGCCACCAGTGAAGCACAGGAGGTGGAGACCCAGTACTTC. As protein: CATSEAQEVETQYF.

On this clonotype itself: The junction does not match germline at one end; this may be a read error. The CDR3 loop is CASRTVSGSQETQYF. CDR3 coding DNA: TGCGCCAGCAGGACCGTCAGCGGGTCTCAAGAGACCCAGTACTTC. The J gene is TRBJ2-5, the V gene TRBV7-2; tentatively, D is TRBD2 (6 bases). This CDR3 contains 15 residues. Germline-derived CDR1 and CDR2 are SGHTA and FQGNSA.

This clonotype was recorded at least ten times. The gene calls are TRBV5-6 and TRBJ2-6; no definite D call. The CDR3 runs 16 residues. Trimming stripped 0 bases from V and 3 bases from J, with 10 bases between. Germline V gene lookup returns CDR1 SGHDT and CDR2 YYEEEE. CDR3 region: CASSLGKTGGANVLTF. The DNA of the CDR3 is TGTGCCAGCAGCTTGGGGAAGACCGGTGGGGCCAACGTCCTGACTTTC.

Remarks on this clonotype: A much larger clone is a single base away; this may be a read error. V gene TRBV20-1 combines with J gene TRBJ2-7, with D perhaps given as TRBD1 or TRBD2 (5 bases each). Germline lookup yields CDR1 DFQATT and CDR2 SNEGSKA (reference sequence). The CDR3 has 12 residues. For the CDR3, the DNA is TGCAGTACTAGTCAGGGCTCCTACGAGCAGTACTTC. Protein: CSTSQGSYEQYF.

This clonotype was recorded a few times. The chain carries TRBV5-4 and TRBJ1-6; 10 positions agree with TRBD1. Germline values: CDR1 SGHNT, CDR2 YYREEE (reference sequence). Trimming cost V 6 bases and J 5 bases; bases outside gene matches: 5. The CDR3 has 15 amino acids. The CDR3 DNA reads TGTGCCAGCACCCGGACAGGGGGAAATAATTCACCCCTCCACTTT. Translation: CASTRTGGNNSPLHF.

The gene calls are TRBV5-1 and TRBJ1-5; tentative D call: TRBD1 (5 bases). V lost 3 bases and J lost 11, with 21 bases in between. In germline, CDR1 is SGHRS, CDR2 YFSETQ. The CDR3 runs 15 residues. This chain's CDR3 is CASSSGRTPGETQHF. DNA of the CDR3: TGCGCCAGCAGCTCGGGACGGACTCCGGGGGAGACCCAGCATTTT.

There are a few counts of this clonotype. The chain combines TRBV7-9 with TRBJ1-2; D ambiguous. V was clipped by 5 bases and J by 4 bases, with 17 bases between them. Germline V lookup: CDR1 SEHNR, CDR2 FQNEAQ (reference sequence). CDR3 size: 15 residues. CDR3 amino acids: CASSQDWQTRYGYTF. CDR3 nucleotides: TGTGCCAGCAGCCAAGACTGGCAGACACGCTATGGCTACACCTTC.

Only a few counts were recorded for this clonotype. The V call is TRBV9, the J call TRBJ1-5, with a weak D call TRBD1 (6 bases). Trimming removed 4 bases from V and 5 bases from J, with 16 bases in between. Germline CDR1 is SGDLS and CDR2 is YYNGEE. The CDR3 runs to 15 residues. In DNA form, the CDR3 reads TGTGCCAGCAGCCCCCAGGCAGGGGCCGATCAGCCCCAGCATTTT. Translated: CASSPQAGADQPQHF.

For this clonotype: Possible read error: a much larger clone is one base away. The chain couples TRBV10-3 to TRBJ1-1, with unresolved D. The CDR3 consists of 13 residues. V lost 7 bases, J lost 1 base, and 10 bases lay in between. Germline CDR1 reads ENHRY; CDR2 reads SYGVKD. This chain's CDR3 is CAITLRGNTEAFF. In nucleotides, the CDR3 is TGTGCCATCACGCTACGAGGGAACACTGAAGCTTTCTTT.

This clonotype was seen ten or more times. The CDR3 here is CASSRTGDPVQSPLHF. DNA of the CDR3: TGTGCCAGCAGCCGAACCGGGGACCCTGTACAATCACCCCTCCACTTT. The rearrangement uses TRBV11-2 and TRBJ1-6, with a tentative D call TRBD1 (5 bases). The CDR3 consists of 16 residues. Trimming took 5 bases from V and 10 from J, leaving 21 bases between them. Germline values: CDR1 SGHAT, CDR2 FQNNGV.

This clonotype was picked up a small number of times. The V call is TRBV9, the J call TRBJ1-2; the D gene is possibly TRBD1 (6 bases). The V end lost 5 bases, the J end lost 0 bases, and 11 bases lay between the germline ends. Looked up from germline, CDR1 is SGDLS and CDR2 is YYNGEE. The length of the CDR3 is 14 residues. The CDR3 sequence: CASSTGQTNYGYTF. CDR3 bases: TGTGCCAGCAGTACAGGGCAGACTAACTATGGCTACACCTTC.

V is TRBV10-3 and J is TRBJ2-5; 7 bases are shared with TRBD1. The CDR3 covers 14 residues. Germline loops: CDR1 ENHRY, CDR2 SYGVKD. Trimming cost V 4 bases and J 5 bases; bases outside gene matches: 7. The CDR3 is CAISGNRGLETQYF. The CDR3 DNA reads TGTGCCATCAGTGGGAACAGGGGCTTGGAGACCCAGTACTTC.

This clonotype was seen a handful of times. This rearrangement joins TRBV7-9 to TRBJ1-1, with 7 bases fitting TRBD1. This CDR3 region has 17 residues. The V gene's germline CDR1 is SEHNR and CDR2 FQNEAQ (reference sequence). Germline trimming cut 6 bases from V and 5 bases from J; bases unmatched to any gene: 18. CDR3 nucleotides: TGTGCCAGCAGTACCCCCCGACAGGGTTCTACGGGGACTGAAGCTTTCTTT. Its protein product is CASSTPRQGSTGTEAFF.